These 17 T cell receptor beta chains originate from one sample sequenced in a study of cytomegalovirus exposure and HLA in healthy donors. PCR employed 60 Vbeta and 13 Jbeta primers. Here immunoSEQ multiplex PCR was the method, and the copy in TCRdb shows in-frame clones only, minus some. The profile shows 150,000 to 200,000 clones, roughly 80% of them singletons. Sequenced input: PBMCs. The source of these receptors is a human donor in good health.

The genes are TRBV25-1 and TRBJ1-2; unclear D gene. The CDR3 totals 14 residues. The ends were cut back, 2 bases at V and 3 bases at J, with 10 bases in the middle. Germline V gene sequence: CDR1 MGHDK, CDR2 SYGVNS. CDR3 nucleotide sequence: TGTGCCAGCAGTGAAATGGGTACAGACTATGGCTACACCTTC. Protein: CASSEMGTDYGYTF.

The chain recombines TRBV2 with TRBJ2-5, with no clear D. The germline V and J ends were trimmed by 5 bases and 4 bases, with 17 bases remaining between them. CDR1 and CDR2 (germline): SNHLY, FYNNEI. CDR3 length: 15 residues. The CDR3 DNA reads as TGTGCCAGCAGTCGAACGGGTTTAACGGGAGAGACCCAGTACTTC. Amino acids: CASSRTGLTGETQYF.

The table lists this clone with a count of one. This chain's CDR3 is CASSSVRTETNYGYTF. The CDR3 DNA sequence: TGTGCCAGCAGCTCCGTCAGGACAGAAACTAACTATGGCTACACCTTC. The rearrangement joins TRBV11-1 to TRBJ1-2; D might be TRBD1 (6 bases). The CDR3 length is 16 residues. Between the trimmed V and J ends, which lost 4 bases and 0 bases, there was a span of 15 bases. Germline V lookup: CDR1 SGHAT, CDR2 FQDESV (reference sequence).

The V call is TRBV2, the J call TRBJ1-6; 12 bases are shared with TRBD1. This CDR3 comprises 16 residues. Germline lookup yields CDR1 SNHLY and CDR2 FYNNEI. Germline trimming cut 8 bases from V and 8 bases from J; bases unmatched to any gene: 10. In nucleotides, the CDR3 is TGTGCCAGCGCCCGGGACAGGGGGCGCACTTATTCACCCCTCCACTTT. The encoded protein is CASARDRGRTYSPLHF.

The CDR3 region is CASSQTTGTGGSPLHF. CDR3 bases: TGCGCCAGCAGCCAAACAACCGGGACAGGTGGTTCACCCCTCCACTTT. This chain connects TRBV4-3 to TRBJ1-6, with 8 bases lining up with TRBD1. Germline lookup yields CDR1 LGHNA and CDR2 YSLEER. This CDR3 is built from 16 residues. With 2 bases clipped from V and 9 bases from J, the junction kept 9 bases outside the gene matches.

This clone was recorded once. The chain uses TRBV5-3 and TRBJ2-1, with 13 bases lining up with TRBD2. TRBV5-3 is an ORF, with its function uncertain. There are 12 residues in the CDR3. Unmatched junction bases numbered 0, after V lost 3 bases and J lost 12 bases. The CDR3 DNA follows: TGTGCCAGAAGCTGGACTAGCGGGGGGCAGTTCTTC. It codes for CARSWTSGGQFF.

The CDR3 DNA follows: TGTGCCAGCAGTGACGGCAGCGGGGGGAAAAGCACAGATACGCAGTATTTT. Amino acid sequence: CASSDGSGGKSTDTQYF. V gene TRBV6-4 combines with J gene TRBJ2-3; TRBD2 aligns across 9 bases. In germline, CDR1 is MRHNA, CDR2 SNTAGT. The length of the CDR3 is 17 residues. V was pared by 2 bases and J by 0 bases, with 6 bases of the junction left unmatched.

J is TRBJ1-2 and V is TRBV5-4, with D unclear. Germline CDR1 SGHNT, CDR2 YYREEE (reference sequence). This CDR3 comprises 14 residues. V lost 4 bases and J lost 4, with 14 bases in between. CDR3 sequence reads: CASSLYRAAYGYTF. The CDR3 coding sequence is TGTGCCAGCAGCCTATATAGAGCCGCCTATGGCTACACCTTC. The full variable domain, completed using reference TRBV5-4 and TRBJ1-2, is ETGVTQSPTHLIKTRGQQVTLRCSSQSGHNTVSWYQQALGQGPQFIFQYYREEENGRGNFPPRFSGLQFPNYSSELNVNALELDDSALYLCASSLYRAAYGYTFGSGTRLTVV.

The gene calls are TRBV7-9 and TRBJ2-3, with D unresolved. The V gene lost 5 bases and the J gene lost 4 bases, with 10 bases spanning the gap. The CDR3 consists of 13 residues. CDR1 and CDR2 from the germline V gene are SEHNR and FQNEAQ (reference sequence). CDR3 coding DNA: TGTGCCAGCAGCCCTCCAACTCCAGATACGCAGTATTTT. Amino acid sequence: CASSPPTPDTQYF.

The sample holds one count of this clone. The gene calls are TRBV6-4 and TRBJ2-3, with D possibly TRBD2 on 5 matching bases. Germline values: CDR1 MRHNA, CDR2 SNTAGT. V was shortened by 4 bases and J by 5 bases, with 16 bases between the two germline ends. The CDR3 has 15 residues. The DNA of the CDR3 is TGTGCCAGCAGTGCGAGAGGCCAGGCGGGAGATACGCAGTATTTT. Protein product: CASSARGQAGDTQYF.

The V and J genes are TRBV7-6 and TRBJ2-1; tentative D call: TRBD2 (7 bases). This CDR3 is 16 amino acids long. Germline loops: CDR1 SGHVS, CDR2 FNYEAQ. With 3 bases removed from V and 0 bases from J, the gap between germline ends came to 12 bases. CDR3 sequence (DNA): TGTGCCAGCAGCTTCGAGCGGGGACACTCCTACAATGAGCAGTTCTTC. Encoded protein: CASSFERGHSYNEQFF.

This chain links TRBV19 with TRBJ1-6, with 9 nucleotides matching TRBD1. The CDR3 runs 18 residues. Germline-derived CDR1 and CDR2 are LNHDA and SQIVND (reference sequence). With V trimmed by 0 bases and J by 6 bases, 9 bases remained unmatched. The CDR3 region has the DNA TGTGCCAGTAGTATAGATCTCGACAGGGGGGGATTTAATTCACCCCTCCACTTT. Translated, it gives CASSIDLDRGGFNSPLHF.

The chain couples TRBV9 to TRBJ1-1; no firm D call. Deletions cut 1 base from V and 3 bases from J, with 7 bases between. Germline loops: CDR1 SGDLS, CDR2 YYNGEE. The CDR3 is 13 residues long. CDR3 amino acids: CASSVNVDTEAFF. CDR3 in DNA: TGTGCCAGCAGCGTAAACGTAGACACTGAAGCTTTCTTT.

J is TRBJ1-1 and V is TRBV4-1, with a weak D call TRBD1 (5 bases). Trimming pared 4 bases from V and 0 bases from J, leaving 15 bases between. CDR1 is MGHRA, CDR2 YSYEKL, per germline. The CDR3 extends over 16 amino acids. DNA for the CDR3: TGCGCCAGCAGCCCCCGGGGGAAAGAGATGAACACTGAAGCTTTCTTT. This gives the protein CASSPRGKEMNTEAFF.

This clone was seen a handful of times. V and J are TRBV6-6 and TRBJ2-7; D gene uncertain. Germline lookup yields CDR1 MNHNY and CDR2 SVGAGI (reference sequence). The CDR3 totals 12 residues. Between the trimmed V and J ends, which lost 6 bases and 3 bases, there was a span of 9 bases. The CDR3 is CASRLTNYEQYF. The DNA for the CDR3 is TGTGCCAGCAGACTGACAAACTACGAGCAGTACTTC.

This clone was observed a single time. The rearrangement joins TRBV6-5 to TRBJ1-2; 7 positions agree with TRBD1. Per the germline V gene, CDR1 is MNHEY and CDR2 is SVGAGI. V gave up 9 bases and J gave up 5 bases; unmatched junction bases: 9. The CDR3 has 13 residues. CDR3 amino acids: CASHRGPLYGYTF. The CDR3 coding sequence is TGTGCCAGTCACAGGGGCCCCCTTTATGGCTACACCTTC.

The chain joins TRBV19 to TRBJ1-2; D is undetermined. The ends were cut back, 2 bases at V and 6 bases at J, with 16 bases in the middle. Germline CDR1 reads LNHDA; CDR2 reads SQIVND (reference sequence). This CDR3 spans 15 amino acids. The CDR3 is CASSINPTPSNGYTF. The DNA of the CDR3 is TGTGCCAGTAGTATAAACCCGACACCTTCGAATGGCTACACCTTC.